The 6 T cell receptor beta chains below were found in one sample sequenced in a study of blood T cell repertoires in COVID-19. Profiling relied on immunoSEQ multiplex PCR, and the TCRdb table lists in-frame clones only, not all of them. Among 70,000 to 95,000 clones, approximately 78% were seen once, and the ten largest hold 21%. Sequenced input: peripheral blood. These receptors were obtained from a human donor in a cohort sampled during active COVID-19.

This chain joins TRBV19 and TRBJ1-5, with D unresolved. Trimming shortened V by 6 bases and J by 0 bases, and 15 bases separated the two germline ends. The germline gives CDR1 LNHDA, CDR2 SQIVND (reference sequence). There are 16 residues in the CDR3. CDR3 nucleotides: TGTGCCAGTAGGCAGAGACATTCATATAGCAATCAGCCCCAGCATTTT. Translated: CASRQRHSYSNQPQHF.

The chain carries TRBV5-4 and TRBJ2-5; TRBD2 matches 8 bases. V lost 3 bases, J lost 5 bases, and 6 bases stayed unmatched. From germline, CDR1 is SGHNT and CDR2 YYREEE (reference sequence). CDR3 length: 14 amino acids. CDR3 DNA: TGTGCCAGCAGCTCCCGGGGGGGGTTGGAGACCCAGTACTTC. Translation gives CASSSRGGLETQYF.

J is TRBJ1-2 and V is TRBV28; 8 nucleotides agree with TRBD1. This CDR3 region has 15 residues. V lost 5 bases and J lost 8; bases outside the gene matches: 13. In germline, CDR1 is MDHEN, CDR2 SYDVKM. CDR3 sequence reads: CASSPTGGGRWGYTF. The CDR3 DNA sequence: TGTGCCAGCAGTCCCACAGGGGGTGGGAGGTGGGGCTACACCTTC.

This sequence joins TRBV12-5 and TRBJ1-5, with D unclear. This CDR3 spans 15 amino acids. From germline, CDR1 is LGHNT and CDR2 FRNRAP. V was pared by 3 bases and J by 3 bases, with 12 bases between. The CDR3 loop is CASGFGQATNQPQHF. The CDR3 DNA reads TGTGCTAGTGGTTTTGGCCAGGCGACCAATCAGCCCCAGCATTTT.

The chain joins TRBV15 to TRBJ2-1; D may be TRBD2 (5 bases). The V and J ends lost 5 bases and 7 bases respectively, with 12 bases between them. Germline V gives CDR1 LNHNV, CDR2 YYDKDF (reference sequence). This CDR3 spans 13 amino acids. In DNA form, the CDR3 reads TGTGCCACCAGCTCTACCAGGAGGAATGAGCAGTTCTTC. It yields the protein CATSSTRRNEQFF. The full variable domain, completed using reference TRBV15 and TRBJ2-1, is DAMVIQNPRYQVTQFGKPVTLSCSQTLNHNVMYWYQQKSSQAPKLLFHYYDKDFNNEADTPDNFQSRRPNTSFCFLDIRSPGLGDTAMYLCATSSTRRNEQFFGPGTRLTVL.

The chain has TRBV7-2 and TRBJ1-2, with D tentatively TRBD1 (5 bases). Germline V gives CDR1 SGHTA, CDR2 FQGNSA. The CDR3 has 13 residues. V shed 5 bases and J shed 7 bases, with 14 bases lying between them. CDR3 residues: CASSPRTWVGYTF. CDR3 nucleotides: TGTGCCAGCAGCCCTCGGACATGGGTTGGCTACACCTTC.